This T cell receptor (beta chain) was recovered during a study of T cells after somatic rescue of genetic block. Sequencing used immunoSEQ multiplex PCR; TCRdb keeps in-frame clones, though not all of them. This table holds about 88,000 clones, about nine tenths found once. The CDR3 length is 15 residues. Trimming cost V 4 bases and J 3 bases; bases outside gene matches: 5. Per germline, CDR1 MGHRA and CDR2 YSYEKL. The sample taken for sequencing was peripheral blood mononuclear cells (PBMCs). The J gene is TRBJ1-5, the V gene TRBV4-1; 8 nucleotides line up with TRBD1. The clonotype was recovered from a woman under 30. CDR3 in DNA: TGCGCCAGCAGCCGAGGGGACAGGTTCAATCAGCCCCAGCATTTT. It specifies CASSRGDRFNQPQHF.